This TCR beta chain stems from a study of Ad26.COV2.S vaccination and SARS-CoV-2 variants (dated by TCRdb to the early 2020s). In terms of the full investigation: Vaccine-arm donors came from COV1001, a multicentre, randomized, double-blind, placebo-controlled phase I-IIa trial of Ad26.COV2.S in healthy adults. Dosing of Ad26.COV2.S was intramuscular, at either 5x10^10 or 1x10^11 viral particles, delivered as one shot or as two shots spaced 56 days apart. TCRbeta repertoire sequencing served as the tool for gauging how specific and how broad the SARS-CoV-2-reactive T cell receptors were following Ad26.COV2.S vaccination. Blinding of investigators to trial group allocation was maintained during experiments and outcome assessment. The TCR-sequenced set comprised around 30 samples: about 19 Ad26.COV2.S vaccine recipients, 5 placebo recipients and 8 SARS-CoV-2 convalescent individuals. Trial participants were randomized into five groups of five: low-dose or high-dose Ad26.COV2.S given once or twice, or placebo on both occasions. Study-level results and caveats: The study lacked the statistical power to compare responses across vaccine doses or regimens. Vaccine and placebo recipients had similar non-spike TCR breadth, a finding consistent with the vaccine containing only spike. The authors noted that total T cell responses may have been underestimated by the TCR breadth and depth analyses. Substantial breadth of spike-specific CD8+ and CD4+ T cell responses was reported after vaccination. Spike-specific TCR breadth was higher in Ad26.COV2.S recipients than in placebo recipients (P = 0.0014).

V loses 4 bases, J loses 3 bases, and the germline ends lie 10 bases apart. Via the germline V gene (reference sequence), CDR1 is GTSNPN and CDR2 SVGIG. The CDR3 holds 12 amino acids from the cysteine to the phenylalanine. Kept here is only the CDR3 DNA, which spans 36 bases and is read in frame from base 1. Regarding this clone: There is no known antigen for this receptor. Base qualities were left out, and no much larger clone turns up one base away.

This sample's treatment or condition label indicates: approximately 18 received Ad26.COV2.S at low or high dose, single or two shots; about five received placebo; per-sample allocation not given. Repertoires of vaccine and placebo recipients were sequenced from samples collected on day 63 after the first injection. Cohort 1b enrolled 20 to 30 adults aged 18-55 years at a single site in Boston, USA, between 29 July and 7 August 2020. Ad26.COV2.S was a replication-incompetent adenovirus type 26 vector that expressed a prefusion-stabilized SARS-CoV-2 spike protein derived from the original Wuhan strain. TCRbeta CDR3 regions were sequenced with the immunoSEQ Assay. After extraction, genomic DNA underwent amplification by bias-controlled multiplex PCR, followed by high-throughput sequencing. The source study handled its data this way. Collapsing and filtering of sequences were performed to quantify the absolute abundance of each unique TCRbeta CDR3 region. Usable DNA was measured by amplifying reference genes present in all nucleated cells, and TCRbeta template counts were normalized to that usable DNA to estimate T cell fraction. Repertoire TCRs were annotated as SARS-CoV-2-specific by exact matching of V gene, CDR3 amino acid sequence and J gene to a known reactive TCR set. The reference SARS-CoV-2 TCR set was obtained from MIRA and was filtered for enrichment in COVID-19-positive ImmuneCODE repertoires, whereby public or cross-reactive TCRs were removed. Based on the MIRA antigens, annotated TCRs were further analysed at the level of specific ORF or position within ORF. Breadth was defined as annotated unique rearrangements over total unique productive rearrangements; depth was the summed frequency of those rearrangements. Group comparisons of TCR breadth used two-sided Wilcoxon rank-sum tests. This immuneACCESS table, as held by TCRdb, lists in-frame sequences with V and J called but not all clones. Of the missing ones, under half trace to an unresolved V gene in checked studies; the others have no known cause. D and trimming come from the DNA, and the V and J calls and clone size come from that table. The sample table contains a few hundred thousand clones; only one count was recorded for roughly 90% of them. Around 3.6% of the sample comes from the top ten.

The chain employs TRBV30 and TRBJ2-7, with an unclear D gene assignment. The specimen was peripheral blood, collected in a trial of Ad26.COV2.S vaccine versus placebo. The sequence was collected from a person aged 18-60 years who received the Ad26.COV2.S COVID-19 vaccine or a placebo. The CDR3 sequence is CAWTRLDYEQYF. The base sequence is TGTGCCTGGACCCGCCTGGACTACGAGCAGTACTTC. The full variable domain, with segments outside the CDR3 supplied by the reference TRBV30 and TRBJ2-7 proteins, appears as SQTIHQWPATLVQPVGSPLSLECTVEGTSNPNLYWYRQAAGRGLQLLFYSVGIGQISSEVPQNLSASRPQDRQFILSSKKLLLSDSGFYLCAWTRLDYEQYFGPGTRLTVT.